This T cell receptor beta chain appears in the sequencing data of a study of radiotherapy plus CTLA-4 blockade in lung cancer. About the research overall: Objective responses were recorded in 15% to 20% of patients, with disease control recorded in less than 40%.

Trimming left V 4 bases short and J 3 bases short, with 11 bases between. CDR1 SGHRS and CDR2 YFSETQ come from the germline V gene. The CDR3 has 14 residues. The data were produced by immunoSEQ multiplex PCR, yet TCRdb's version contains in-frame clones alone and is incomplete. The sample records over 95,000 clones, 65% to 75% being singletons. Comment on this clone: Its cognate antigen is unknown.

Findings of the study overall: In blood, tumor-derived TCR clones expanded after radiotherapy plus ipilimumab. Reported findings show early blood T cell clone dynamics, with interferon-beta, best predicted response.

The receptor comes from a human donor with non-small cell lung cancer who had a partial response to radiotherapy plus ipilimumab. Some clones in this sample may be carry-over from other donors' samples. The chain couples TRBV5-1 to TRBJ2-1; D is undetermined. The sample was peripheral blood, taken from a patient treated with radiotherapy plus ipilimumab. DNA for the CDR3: TGCGCCAGCAGCGTCGCCCAGCGCTACAATGAGCAGTTCTTC. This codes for CASSVAQRYNEQFF.